A selection of T cell receptor beta chains follows, all from one sample in a study of OX40 agonist ivuxolimab in advanced cancers. The assay was immunoSEQ multiplex PCR, and TCRdb's table has in-frame clones only and misses some. Seen here are about 61,000 clones, 86% observed once, and the top ten hold 0.95% to 1.5%. The sequencing used CD4+ or CD8+ T cells sorted from blood, collected in a trial of the OX40 agonist ivuxolimab. These receptors came from an adult with an advanced solid tumor such as melanoma, head and neck, liver or kidney cancer. Each CDR3 is given with its conserved first and last residue. D genes are given only for firm matches. Rows may omit the clone size; those that give it use once, few, many or a size class.

J gene	clone size	V gene	D gene	CDR3 DNA	CDR3 protein
TRBJ1-2	-	TRBV5-5	-	TGTGCCAGCAGCTTGGAGGGGCTCTATGGCTACACCTTC	CASSLEGLYGYTF
TRBJ1-3	-	TRBV6-1	TRBD1	TGTGCCAGCAGTGAAGGGAGGGGGCGGAACACCATATATTTT	CASSEGRGRNTIYF
TRBJ1-2	-	TRBV6-5	-	TGTGCCAGCAGTTACGGGGGGAACTATGGCTACACCTTC	CASSYGGNYGYTF
TRBJ2-4	-	TRBV5-1	-	TGCGCCAGCAGCTCGGTCCCGAAAAACATTCAGTACTTC	CASSSVPKNIQYF
TRBJ2-3	-	TRBV5-1	-	TGCGCCAGCAGCTTGTCGGATACGCAGTATTTT	CASSLSDTQYF
TRBJ1-5	-	TRBV7-9	-	TGTGCCAGCAGCCAGGGAGGGAATCAGCCCCAGCATTTT	CASSQGGNQPQHF
TRBJ1-1	-	TRBV5-4	TRBD1	TGTGCCAGCAGCCTCGAGGGGGCGCGGAACACTGAAGCTTTCTTT	CASSLEGARNTEAFF
TRBJ1-1	few	TRBV5-4	-	TGTGCCAGCAGCTTGATCGTGGGCACTGAAGCTTTCTTT	CASSLIVGTEAFF
TRBJ1-1	-	TRBV11-2	TRBD1	TGTGCCAGCAGGGGACAGGGGGCGAGTAACACTGAAGCTTTCTTT	CASRGQGASNTEAFF
TRBJ1-3	-	TRBV11-2	-	TGTGCCAGCAGCTTAGAATTCCACTTCTCTGGAAACACCATATATTTT	CASSLEFHFSGNTIYF
TRBJ1-1	few	TRBV18	-	TGTGCCAGCTCATGGAGGGAGGGACCGAACACTGAAGCTTTCTTT	CASSWREGPNTEAFF
TRBJ1-1	-	TRBV18	-	TGTGCCAGCTCAATAGCTGTGGGCAGTCCGAACACTGAAGCTTTCTTT	CASSIAVGSPNTEAFF
TRBJ1-3	-	TRBV4-1	TRBD1	TGCGCCAGCAGCCAGTCGGTCCGGACAGGGGTCAACACCATATATTTT	CASSQSVRTGVNTIYF
TRBJ1-2	-	TRBV11-2	TRBD1	TGTGCCAGCGGCATACAGGGGGATAGGAGCTATGGCTACACCTTC	CASGIQGDRSYGYTF
TRBJ2-7	once	TRBV7-9	-	TGTGCCAGCAGCATAGGACAGATCTACGAGCAGTACTTC	CASSIGQIYEQYF